These 10 T cell receptor beta chains originate from one sample sequenced in a study of T cell repertoires in cytomegalovirus infection. These receptors' antigens are unknown. TCRdb passed the reads through MiXCR, listing each CDR3 protein once. The sample records some 480,000 distinct CDR3 sequences, around a third being singletons. This specimen consisted of cultured PBMCs, obtained from culture after CMV antigen stimulation. The receptor set was obtained from a human donor in good health (CMV status not recorded). Some clones in this sample may be carry-over from other donors' samples.

V is TRBV11-2 and J is TRBJ1-1; the D gene is possibly TRBD1 (5 bases). Deletions cut 3 bases from V and 5 bases from J, with 13 bases between. CDR1 is SGHAT and CDR2 is FQNNGV in the germline V gene. The CDR3 consists of 14 residues. Here the CDR3 reads CASSFRVQSTEAFF. The CDR3 region has the DNA TGTGCCAGCAGCTTCAGGGTCCAGAGTACTGAAGCTTTCTTT.

This clonotype has a count of ten or more. V and J are TRBV7-2 and TRBJ2-6; TRBD1 matches at 7 bases. This CDR3 spans 17 amino acids. The germline V gene encodes CDR1 SGHTA and CDR2 FQGNSA. V trimming: 5 bases; J trimming: 1 base; junction bases outside the gene matches: 8. CDR3 nucleotides: TGTGCCAGCAGCCCTCGACAGGGAGAGTCTGGGGCCAACGTCCTGACTTTC. It yields the protein CASSPRQGESGANVLTF.

This clonotype was counted a few times. The rearrangement joins TRBV7-9 to TRBJ1-2; tentative D call: TRBD1 (5 bases). The length of the CDR3 is 15 residues. V was clipped by 1 base and J by 7 bases, with 16 bases between them. CDR1 is SEHNR, CDR2 FQNEAQ, per germline (reference sequence). CDR3 residues: CASSLEGVQGGGYTF. Written as DNA, the CDR3 is TGTGCCAGCAGCTTAGAAGGTGTTCAGGGCGGTGGCTACACCTTC.

A few counts support this clonotype. The chain couples TRBV29-1 to TRBJ1-1, with 7 bases identical to TRBD1. CDR3 length: 13 amino acids. The V segment lost 7 bases and the J segment 0 bases; nucleotides outside the gene matches: 5. Germline lookup yields CDR1 SQVTM and CDR2 ANQGSEA. CDR3 amino acids: CSAPTGLNTEAFF. In DNA, the CDR3 is TGCAGCGCGCCGACAGGGCTGAACACTGAAGCTTTCTTT.

The chain carries TRBV3-1 and TRBJ1-4; D remains unclear. V was shortened by 2 bases and J by 3 bases, with 7 bases between the two germline ends. CDR1 and CDR2 (germline): LGHDT, YNNKEL (reference sequence). This CDR3 is built from 14 residues. DNA for the CDR3: TGTGCCAGCAGCCAACAGAGCTCTAATGAAAAACTGTTTTTT. This codes for CASSQQSSNEKLFF.

The chain joins TRBV25-1 to TRBJ2-1; 9 bases are a match to TRBD1. V lost 4 bases and J lost 6; bases outside the gene matches: 4. The CDR3 runs to 14 residues. The germline CDR1 and CDR2 sequences are MGHDK and SYGVNS. CDR3 DNA: TGTGCCAGCAGTGGATTGACAGGGGGCAATGAGCAGTTCTTC. Translated, it gives CASSGLTGGNEQFF.

The chain has TRBV12-3 or TRBV12-4 and TRBJ1-1; D may be TRBD1 (5 bases). The CDR3 has 14 residues. V lost 6 bases to trimming and J lost 1 base, with 12 bases between them. CDR3 sequence reads: CASSLGGTNTEAFF. The CDR3 nucleotides are TGTGCCAGCAGCTTGGGGGGTACGAACACTGAAGCTTTCTTT.

The V gene is TRBV7-2, the J gene TRBJ2-2, with 7 bases identical to TRBD2. The trim removed 3 bases at V and 2 bases at J, leaving 6 bases unmatched. This CDR3 has 16 amino acids. Germline V CDR1 and CDR2: SGHTA, FQGNSA. The CDR3 loop reads CASSLQSGGNTGELFF. CDR3 bases: TGTGCCAGCAGCTTGCAATCGGGAGGCAACACCGGGGAGCTGTTTTTT.

This clonotype was counted at least ten times. J is TRBJ2-3 and V is TRBV7-2, with 7 bases lining up with TRBD1. The junction had 4 bases not matched to a gene; V was cut back by 1 base and J by 3 bases. Germline loops: CDR1 SGHTA, CDR2 FQGNSA. The CDR3 length is 15 residues. The CDR3 is CASSLGDSRTDTQYF. The CDR3 DNA sequence: TGTGCCAGCAGCTTAGGGGACAGCCGAACAGATACGCAGTATTTT. Together with reference TRBV7-2 and TRBJ2-3, the CDR3 gives the full variable domain: GAGVSQSPSNKVTEKGKDVELRCDPISGHTALYWYRQSLGQGLEFLIYFQGNSAPDKSGLPSDRFSAERTGGSVSTLTIQRTQQEDSAVYLCASSLGDSRTDTQYFGPGTRLTVL.

The chain has TRBV5-5 and TRBJ1-6, with D uncertain. The CDR3 loop spans 16 amino acids. CDR1 SGHKS and CDR2 YYEKEE come from the germline V gene (reference sequence). Between the trimmed V and J ends, which lost 1 base and 7 bases, there was a span of 15 bases. CDR3 region: CASSLRPLPGNSPLHF. CDR3 DNA sequence: TGTGCCAGCAGCTTGAGGCCTCTACCTGGGAATTCACCCCTCCACTTT.